The 10 T cell receptor beta chains presented below share a single source sample, sequenced in a study of T cells after yellow fever vaccination. TCRdb used MiXCR to reprocess the 5' RACE reads, holding one entry per CDR3 protein. The sample yields 200,000 to 300,000 distinct CDR3 sequences, 10% to 15% seen once. Sequenced here: CD4+ T cells sorted from PBMCs, sampled 45 days after the yellow fever booster vaccination. The receptors here all came from a man aged 25-45 years who received the YFV17D yellow fever vaccine.

This clonotype has just a few counts. This chain connects TRBV5-1 to TRBJ2-2; TRBD1 aligns across 8 bases. Germline trimming cut 0 bases from V and 3 bases from J; bases unmatched to any gene: 7. Germline V CDR1 and CDR2: SGHRS, YFSETQ. This CDR3 spans 17 amino acids. The DNA for the CDR3 is TGCGCCAGCAGCTTGGCCCTGACAGGGGTCGACACCGGGGAGCTGTTTTTT. Protein: CASSLALTGVDTGELFF.

This clonotype has a handful of counts. V usage is TRBV20-1 and J usage is TRBJ2-1; no clear D. This CDR3 region has 15 residues. Per the germline V gene, CDR1 is DFQATT and CDR2 is SNEGSKA (reference sequence). Trimming removed 2 bases at V and 4 bases at J, with 15 bases between. For the CDR3, the DNA is TGCAGTGCTAGACTTGGGGATGGCGGTTACAATGAGCAGTTCTTC. It is translated as CSARLGDGGYNEQFF.

In this sample, this clonotype turned up many times. The chain carries TRBV6-5 and TRBJ2-1; D might be TRBD2 (6 bases). Trimming pared 4 bases from V and 2 bases from J, leaving 9 bases between. The CDR3 has 14 amino acids. Germline CDR1 MNHEY, CDR2 SVGAGI. CDR3 DNA: TGTGCCAGCAGTTTAACTAGCCCCTACAATGAGCAGTTCTTC. It is translated as CASSLTSPYNEQFF.

Ten or more counts support this clonotype. One junction end disagrees with the germline gene, perhaps due to a read error. This rearrangement joins TRBV5-1 to TRBJ2-6; 8 nucleotides agree with TRBD1. The CDR3 sequence is 15 residues long. Germline V gives CDR1 SGHRS, CDR2 YFSETQ. This chain's CDR3 is CASSLTGAGANVLTF. Here the CDR3 DNA reads TGTGCCAGCAGCTTGACAGGGGCTGGGGCCAACGTCCTGACTTTC.

The chain combines TRBV28 with TRBJ2-7, with a possible D match to TRBD1 (6 bases). The ends were cut back, 3 bases at V and 6 bases at J, with 12 bases in the middle. CDR1 and CDR2 from the germline V gene are MDHEN and SYDVKM. The CDR3 loop spans 13 amino acids. This CDR3 reads CASSLGGQFEQYF. In nucleotides, the CDR3 is TGTGCCAGCAGTTTGGGTGGACAGTTCGAGCAGTACTTC.

This clonotype was seen only a few times. This rearrangement joins TRBV20-1 to TRBJ2-3; TRBD1 agrees at 7 bases. Per germline, CDR1 DFQATT and CDR2 SNEGSKA (reference sequence). The CDR3 has 15 residues. Germline trimming cut 5 bases from V and 0 bases from J; bases unmatched to any gene: 8. The CDR3 is CSARKQGISTDTQYF. In DNA, the CDR3 is TGCAGTGCTCGAAAACAGGGGATCAGCACAGATACGCAGTATTTT.

In this sample, this clonotype turned up a few times. V gene TRBV20-1 combines with J gene TRBJ2-5; 8 bases are shared with TRBD1. The junction had 8 bases not matched to a gene; V was cut back by 2 bases and J by 6 bases. The CDR3 is made up of 14 amino acids. Germline CDR1 reads DFQATT; CDR2 reads SNEGSKA (reference sequence). This CDR3 reads CSARPDRGQKTQYF. The CDR3 DNA reads as TGCAGTGCTAGACCCGACAGGGGTCAAAAGACCCAGTACTTC.

The chain is built from TRBV7-3 and TRBJ2-3; D may match TRBD1 or TRBD2 (5 bases each). V lost 0 bases and J lost 4, with 26 bases in between. Germline V gene lookup returns CDR1 SGHTA and CDR2 FQGTGA. The CDR3 is 20 residues long. For the CDR3, the DNA is TGTGCCAGCAGCTTAACCCGACCCGGGATTCAACTCAGGGTATCAGATACGCAGTATTTT. This gives the protein CASSLTRPGIQLRVSDTQYF.

This clonotype has just a few counts. The J gene is TRBJ2-3, the V gene TRBV7-8, with D tentatively TRBD2 (6 bases). This CDR3 region has 16 residues. In germline, CDR1 is SGHVS, CDR2 FQNEAQ. The V end lost 5 bases, the J end lost 2 bases, and 17 bases lay between the germline ends. The CDR3 DNA sequence: TGTGCCAGCAGCCCTCAAAGCGGCGGGACCACAGATACGCAGTATTTT. Translating gives CASSPQSGGTTDTQYF.

V is TRBV29-1 and J is TRBJ2-1; 14 bases match TRBD2. CDR3 length: 16 residues. The germline CDR1 and CDR2 sequences are SQVTM and ANQGSEA. Germline trimming cut 1 base from V and 9 bases from J; bases unmatched to any gene: 8. The CDR3: CSVEASGLAGASEQFF. In DNA form, the CDR3 reads TGCAGCGTTGAAGCCTCGGGACTAGCGGGAGCGAGTGAGCAGTTCTTC.